This T cell receptor beta chain was captured in a study of control samples from healthy donors and cancer patients. Data came from immunoSEQ multiplex PCR; TCRdb stores just in-frame clones and leaves some out. The table has 100,000 or so clones, around 83% seen once. CDR3 size: 12 residues. CDR1 MNHNY and CDR2 SVGAGI come from the germline V gene (reference sequence). V dropped 4 bases and J dropped 9 bases, with 10 bases sitting between them. The chain combines TRBV6-6 with TRBJ1-3, with TRBD1 as a possible D gene (5 bases). The sequenced sample consisted of blood. The TCR originated in a woman in her fifties or sixties in good health. CDR3 sequence (DNA): TGTGCCAGCAGTTTACAGGCAACCACCATATATTTT. Translated: CASSLQATTIYF.